A single sample gave rise to the 3 T cell receptor beta chains below, sequenced in a study of Tregs in tolerant kidney transplant recipients. Here immunoSEQ multiplex PCR was the method, and the copy in TCRdb shows in-frame clones only, minus some. The table for this sample gives about 52,000 clones. Specimen: CD4+ T cells from blood, collected before the transplant. The receptors were sampled from a human donor who received a combined kidney and bone marrow transplant.

With regard to this clone: The read halts 3 residues ahead of the CDR3 end, with the missing end drawn from the germline J gene. The chain is built from TRBV7-9 and TRBJ2-3; D is perhaps TRBD1 or TRBD2 (6 bases each). From germline, CDR1 is SEHNR and CDR2 FQNEAQ (reference sequence). This CDR3 spans 14 amino acids. Trimming took 5 bases from V and 6 from J, leaving 15 bases between them. This chain's CDR3 is CASSPHTGRDTQYF. The covered CDR3 bases are TGTGCCAGCAGCCCCCATACAGGGAGGGATACG.

On this clone: The sequence runs out 3 residues before the end of the CDR3; the remainder is reconstructed from the germline J gene. The rearrangement links TRBV19 to TRBJ1-2, with 8 bases lining up with TRBD1. Germline V lookup: CDR1 LNHDA, CDR2 SQIVND (reference sequence). The trim removed 6 bases at V and 4 bases at J, leaving 19 bases unmatched. The CDR3 length is 18 residues. CDR3 bases read: TGTGCCAGTAGCATTCATCCGGGACAGGTCTCGGGCCTCTATGGC. Amino acid sequence: CASSIHPGQVSGLYG. The whole CDR3 protein reads CASSIHPGQVSGLYGYTF.

On this clone itself: The CDR3 end falls 3 residues outside the read, so it is completed with the germline J gene. The V and J genes are TRBV30 and TRBJ1-4, with a possible D match to TRBD1 (5 bases). V gave up 1 base and J gave up 8 bases, with 17 bases separating them. Germline-derived CDR1 and CDR2 are GTSNPN and SVGIG (reference sequence). The CDR3 is made up of 15 amino acids. The sequenced part of the CDR3 DNA is TGTGCCTGGAGTGGCCCGGGAGGGAAGGGGGAAAAA. This codes for CAWSGPGGKGEK. The CDR3 reads in full as CAWSGPGGKGEKLFF.